These 2 T cell receptor beta chains were sequenced from one sample in a study of monozygotic twins with inflammatory bowel disease. TCRdb reprocessed the 5' RACE reads and keeps a single row for each CDR3 protein, giving no DNA. The record lists 400,000 or so distinct CDR3 sequences, of which the ten most abundant hold about 2.2%. The sequenced sample was blood. Receptors were obtained from a human donor with ulcerative colitis or Crohn's disease, or a healthy co-twin of an affected twin (not recorded which).

The chain uses TRBV18 and TRBJ2-7; TCRdb selects TRBD2, and the lack of DNA leaves this call unchecked. This CDR3 is 14 amino acids long. CDR1 is KGHSH and CDR2 is LQKENI in the germline V gene. The CDR3 sequence is CASSPGRGPYEQYF.

CDR3: CSARTFSSGNEQFF. The genes are TRBV20-1 and TRBJ2-1; TCRdb indicates TRBD1, and absent DNA this call remains unverified. The CDR3 length is 14 residues. Germline loops: CDR1 DFQATT, CDR2 SNEGSKA (reference sequence).